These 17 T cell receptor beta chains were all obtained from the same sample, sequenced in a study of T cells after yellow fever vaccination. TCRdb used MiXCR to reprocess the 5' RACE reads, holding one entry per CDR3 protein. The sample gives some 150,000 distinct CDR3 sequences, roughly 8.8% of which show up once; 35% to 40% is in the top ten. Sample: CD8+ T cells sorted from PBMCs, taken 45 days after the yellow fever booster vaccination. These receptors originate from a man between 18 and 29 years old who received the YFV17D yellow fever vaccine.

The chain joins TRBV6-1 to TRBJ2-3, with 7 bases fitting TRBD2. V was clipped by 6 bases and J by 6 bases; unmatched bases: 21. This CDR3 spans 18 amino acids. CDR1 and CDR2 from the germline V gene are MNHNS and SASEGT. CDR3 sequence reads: CASSQTPKTSEGRDTQYF. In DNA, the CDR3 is TGTGCCAGCAGCCAAACCCCTAAAACTAGCGAAGGGAGGGATACGCAGTATTTT.

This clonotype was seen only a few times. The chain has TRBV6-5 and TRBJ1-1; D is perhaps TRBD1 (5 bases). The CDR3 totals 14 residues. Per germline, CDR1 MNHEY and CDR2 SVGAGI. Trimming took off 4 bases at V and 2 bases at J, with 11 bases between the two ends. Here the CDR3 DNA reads TGTGCCAGCAGTTCCCGGGACGGAAACACTGAAGCTTTCTTT. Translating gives CASSSRDGNTEAFF.

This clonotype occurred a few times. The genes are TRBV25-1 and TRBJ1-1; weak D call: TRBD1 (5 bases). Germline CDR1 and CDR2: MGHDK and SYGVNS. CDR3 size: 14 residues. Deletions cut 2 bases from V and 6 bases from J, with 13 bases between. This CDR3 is CASSERTGLAEAFF. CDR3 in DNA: TGTGCCAGCAGTGAACGTACAGGTTTGGCTGAAGCTTTCTTT.

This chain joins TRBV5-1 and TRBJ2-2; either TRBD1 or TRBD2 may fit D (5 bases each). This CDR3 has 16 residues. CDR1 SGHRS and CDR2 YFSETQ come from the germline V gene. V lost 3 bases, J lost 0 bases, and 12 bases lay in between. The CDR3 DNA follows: TGCGCCAGCAGCTGGGCAGGGAGACCGAACACCGGGGAGCTGTTTTTT. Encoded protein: CASSWAGRPNTGELFF.

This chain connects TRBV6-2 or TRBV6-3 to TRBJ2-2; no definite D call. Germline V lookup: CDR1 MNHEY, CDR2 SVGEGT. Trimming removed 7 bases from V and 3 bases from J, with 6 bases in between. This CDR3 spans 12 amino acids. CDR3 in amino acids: CASKDYTGELFF. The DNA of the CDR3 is TGTGCCAGCAAAGACTACACCGGGGAGCTGTTTTTT.

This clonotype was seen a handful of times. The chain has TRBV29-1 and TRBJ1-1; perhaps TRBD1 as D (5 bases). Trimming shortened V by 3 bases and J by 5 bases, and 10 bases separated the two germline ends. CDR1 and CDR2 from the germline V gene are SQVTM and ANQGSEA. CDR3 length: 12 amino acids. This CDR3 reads CSVDIWGTEAFF. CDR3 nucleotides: TGCAGCGTTGATATCTGGGGGACTGAAGCTTTCTTT.

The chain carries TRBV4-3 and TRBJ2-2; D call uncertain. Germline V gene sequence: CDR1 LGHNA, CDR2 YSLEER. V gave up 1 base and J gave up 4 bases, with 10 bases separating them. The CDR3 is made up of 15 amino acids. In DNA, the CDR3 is TGCGCCAGCAGCCAAGCCGTCTATTCCACCGGGGAGCTGTTTTTT. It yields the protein CASSQAVYSTGELFF.

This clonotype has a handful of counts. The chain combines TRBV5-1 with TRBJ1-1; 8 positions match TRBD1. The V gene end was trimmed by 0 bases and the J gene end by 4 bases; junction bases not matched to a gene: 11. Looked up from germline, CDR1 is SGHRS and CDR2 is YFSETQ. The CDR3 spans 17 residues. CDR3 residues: CASSLVGRGLVGTEAFF. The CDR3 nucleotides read TGCGCCAGCAGCTTGGTTGGCAGGGGGCTAGTTGGCACTGAAGCTTTCTTT.

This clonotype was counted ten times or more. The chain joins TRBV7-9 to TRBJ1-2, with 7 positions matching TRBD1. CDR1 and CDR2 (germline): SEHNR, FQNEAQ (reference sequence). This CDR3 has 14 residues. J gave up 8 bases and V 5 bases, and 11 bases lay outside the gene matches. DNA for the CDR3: TGTGCCAGCAGCCCGGAGGACAGGTTCGGCGGCTACACCTTC. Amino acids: CASSPEDRFGGYTF.

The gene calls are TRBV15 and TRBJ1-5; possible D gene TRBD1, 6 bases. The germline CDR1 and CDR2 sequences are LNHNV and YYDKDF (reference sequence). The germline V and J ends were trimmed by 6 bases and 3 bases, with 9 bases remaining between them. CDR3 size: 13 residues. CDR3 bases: TGTGCCACCAGAGGGACATACAATCAGCCCCAGCATTTT. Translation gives CATRGTYNQPQHF.

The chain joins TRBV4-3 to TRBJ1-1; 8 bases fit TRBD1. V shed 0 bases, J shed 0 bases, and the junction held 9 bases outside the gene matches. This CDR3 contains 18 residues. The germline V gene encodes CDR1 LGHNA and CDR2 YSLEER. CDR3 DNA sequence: TGCGCCAGCAGCCAAGATGGGATACCAGGGGGCTTGAACACTGAAGCTTTCTTT. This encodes CASSQDGIPGGLNTEAFF.

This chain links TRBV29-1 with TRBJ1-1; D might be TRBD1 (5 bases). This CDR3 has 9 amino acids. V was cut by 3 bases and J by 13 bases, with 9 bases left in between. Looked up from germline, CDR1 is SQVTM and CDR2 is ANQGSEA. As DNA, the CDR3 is TGCAGCGTTGATCGGGGGGATTTCTTT. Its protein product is CSVDRGDFF.

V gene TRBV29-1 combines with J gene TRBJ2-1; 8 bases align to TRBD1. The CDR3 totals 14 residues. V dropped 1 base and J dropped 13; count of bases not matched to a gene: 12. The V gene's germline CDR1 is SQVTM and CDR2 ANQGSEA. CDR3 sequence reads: CSVEAADRGIFQFF. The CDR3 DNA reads TGCAGCGTTGAAGCAGCCGACAGGGGCATCTTTCAGTTCTTC.

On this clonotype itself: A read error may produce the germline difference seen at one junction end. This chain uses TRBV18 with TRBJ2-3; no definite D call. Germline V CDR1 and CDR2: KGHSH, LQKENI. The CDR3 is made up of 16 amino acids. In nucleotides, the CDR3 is TGTGACAGCTCGTTCCTAGGGTCAGCTTGCACAGATACGCAGTATTTT. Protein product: CDSSFLGSACTDTQYF.

The CDR3 region is CSAILQDLGDPSTDTQYF. CDR3 nucleotide sequence: TGCAGTGCCATTCTACAAGACTTAGGGGATCCTAGCACAGATACGCAGTATTTT. The chain joins TRBV20-1 to TRBJ2-3; D may be TRBD1 (5 bases). The CDR3 covers 18 residues. Looked up from germline, CDR1 is DFQATT and CDR2 is SNEGSKA (reference sequence). The V end lost 6 bases, the J end lost 0 bases, and 25 bases lay between the germline ends.

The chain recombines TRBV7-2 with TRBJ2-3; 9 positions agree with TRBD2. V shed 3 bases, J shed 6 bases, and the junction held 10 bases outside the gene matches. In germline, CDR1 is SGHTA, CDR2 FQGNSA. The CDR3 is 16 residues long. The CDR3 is CASSFLAGGQFDTQYF. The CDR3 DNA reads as TGTGCCAGCAGCTTTCTGGCGGGGGGGCAGTTCGATACGCAGTATTTT.

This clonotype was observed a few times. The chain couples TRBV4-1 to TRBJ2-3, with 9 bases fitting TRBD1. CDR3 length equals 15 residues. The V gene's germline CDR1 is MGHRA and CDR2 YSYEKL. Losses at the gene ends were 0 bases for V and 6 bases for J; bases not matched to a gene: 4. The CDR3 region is CASSQDGTGKDTQYF. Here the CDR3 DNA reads TGCGCCAGCAGCCAAGATGGGACAGGGAAGGATACGCAGTATTTT.